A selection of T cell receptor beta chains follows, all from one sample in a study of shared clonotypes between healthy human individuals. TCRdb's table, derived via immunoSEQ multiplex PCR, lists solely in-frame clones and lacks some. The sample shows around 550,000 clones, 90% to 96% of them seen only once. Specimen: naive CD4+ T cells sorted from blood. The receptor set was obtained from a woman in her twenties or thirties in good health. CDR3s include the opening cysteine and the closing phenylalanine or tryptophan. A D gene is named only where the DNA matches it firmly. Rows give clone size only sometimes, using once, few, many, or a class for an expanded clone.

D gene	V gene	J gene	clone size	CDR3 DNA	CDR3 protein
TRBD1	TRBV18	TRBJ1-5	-	TGTGCCAGCTCACCGGGGGGACAGGGTTATCAGCCCCAGCATTTT	CASSPGGQGYQPQHF
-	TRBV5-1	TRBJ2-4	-	TGCGCCAGCAGCTCAGGGGACCACAAAAACATTCAGTACTTC	CASSSGDHKNIQYF
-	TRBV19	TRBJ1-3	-	TGTGCCAGTAGTATCAGTACAGCCTCTGGAAACACCATATATTTT	CASSISTASGNTIYF
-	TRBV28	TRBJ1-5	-	TGTGCCAGCAGCGAAGGGGATCAGCCCCAGCATTTT	CASSEGDQPQHF
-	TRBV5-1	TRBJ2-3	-	TGCGCCAGCAGCTTGGACGGAGATACGCAGTATTTT	CASSLDGDTQYF
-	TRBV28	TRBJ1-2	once	TGTGCCAGCAGTCAAGGACAGCCTAACTATGGCTACACCTTC	CASSQGQPNYGYTF
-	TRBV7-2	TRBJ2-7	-	TGTGCCAGCAGCTTAGACGAATTGGGTGGAGGGTTCTACGAGCAGTACTTC	CASSLDELGGGFYEQYF
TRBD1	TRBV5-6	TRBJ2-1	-	TGTGCCAGCAGCCTGTGGGCAGGGGGCTCAAGGGAAGGCAATGAGCAGTTCTTC	CASSLWAGGSREGNEQFF
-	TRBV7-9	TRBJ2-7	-	TGTGCCAGCACCTTAAGAGAGGGATCCTACGAGCAGTACTTC	CASTLREGSYEQYF
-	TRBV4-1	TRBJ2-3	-	TGCGCCAGCAGCCAAGTGACGAGTGCGGGACGTAACACAGATACGCAGTATTTT	CASSQVTSAGRNTDTQYF
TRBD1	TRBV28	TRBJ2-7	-	TGTGCCAGCAGTCTCCGGGACAGGCGGGCCTACGAGCAGTACTTC	CASSLRDRRAYEQYF
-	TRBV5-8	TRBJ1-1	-	TGTGCCAGCAGCTTAGTAGGCCAGAATGAAGCTTTCTTT	CASSLVGQNEAFF
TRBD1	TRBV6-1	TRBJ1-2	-	TGTGCCAGCGGTATCACCGGGACAGCTTATGGCTACACCTTC	CASGITGTAYGYTF
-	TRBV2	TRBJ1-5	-	TGTGCCAGCAATCTCGGACAGAGTAATCAGCCCCAGCATTTT	CASNLGQSNQPQHF
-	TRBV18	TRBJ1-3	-	TGTGCCAGCTCACGGACGACCGCCGGAAACACCATATATTTT	CASSRTTAGNTIYF
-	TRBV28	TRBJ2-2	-	TGTGCCAGCAGTTTAACCAGGAACACCGGGGAGCTGTTTTTT	CASSLTRNTGELFF
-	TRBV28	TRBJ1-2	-	TGTGCCAGCAGTTTTCCGGGGGCGGGCTATGGCTACACCTTC	CASSFPGAGYGYTF
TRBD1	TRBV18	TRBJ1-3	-	TGTGCCAGCTCACCACAGGACAGGACGTCTGGAAACACCATATATTTT	CASSPQDRTSGNTIYF
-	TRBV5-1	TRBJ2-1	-	TGCGCCAGCAGCTTTACGGGGGCGGGCAATGAGCAGTTCTTC	CASSFTGAGNEQFF
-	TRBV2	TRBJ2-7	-	TGTGCCAGCAGTGTCACGGGTAAGGAGCAGTACTTC	CASSVTGKEQYF
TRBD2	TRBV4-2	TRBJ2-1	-	TGTGCCAGCAGCTTGGACAGCCCCACTAGCGGGAGGCTGGTTAATGAGCAGTTCTTC	CASSLDSPTSGRLVNEQFF
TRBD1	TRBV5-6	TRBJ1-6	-	TGTGCCAGCAGCCCGCGGACAGGCTATAATTCACCCCTCCACTTT	CASSPRTGYNSPLHF
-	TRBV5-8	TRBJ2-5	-	TGTGCCAGCACCAAAGGGACTTCCCCCCCAGAGACCCAGTACTTC	CASTKGTSPPETQYF
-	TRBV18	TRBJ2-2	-	TGTGCCAGCTCACCGCGGGAATACACCGGGGAGCTGTTTTTT	CASSPREYTGELFF
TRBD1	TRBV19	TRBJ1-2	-	TGTGCCAGTAGCAGGGACAGCAACTATGGCTACACCTTC	CASSRDSNYGYTF
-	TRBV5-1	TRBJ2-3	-	TGCGCCAGCAGCTGGACTGGGACGGCAGGGACAGATACGCAGTATTTT	CASSWTGTAGTDTQYF
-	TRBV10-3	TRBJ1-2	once	TGTGCCATCAGTGAGGGGACGGGGGCACATAATTATGGCTACACCTTC	CAISEGTGAHNYGYTF
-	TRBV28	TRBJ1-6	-	TGTGCCAGCAGAGGCAGGGGAGGTTCACCCCTCCACTTT	CASRGRGGSPLHF
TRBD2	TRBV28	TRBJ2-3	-	TGTGCCAGCAGTTTGTGGGGACTAGCGGGAGGGTTAGATACGCAGTATTTT	CASSLWGLAGGLDTQYF
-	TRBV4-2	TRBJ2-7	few	TGTGCCAGCAGCCAAGGGACTCCCGGCCACGAGCAGTACTTC	CASSQGTPGHEQYF
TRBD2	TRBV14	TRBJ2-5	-	TGTGCCAGCAGCCAACCTCGGGGGACTAGCGGGGAGGAGACCCAGTACTTC	CASSQPRGTSGEETQYF
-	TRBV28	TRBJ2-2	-	TGTGCCAGCACAATACAATCGTGGGGCAGGGAGAACACCGGGGAGCTGTTTTTT	CASTIQSWGRENTGELFF
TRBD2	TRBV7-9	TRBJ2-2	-	TGTGCCAGCAGCTTCCAGGGACTAGCGGCGGACACCGGGGAGCTGTTTTTT	CASSFQGLAADTGELFF